This is a list of T cell receptor beta chains from one sample in a study of blood T cell repertoires in COVID-19. This table comes from immunoSEQ multiplex PCR, and its TCRdb copy is limited to in-frame clones, with some not included. This table holds about 54,000 clones, about 87% found once. The sample taken for sequencing was peripheral blood. The receptors shown here come from a human donor in a cohort sampled during active COVID-19. Both conserved end residues are part of each CDR3. A D gene is named only where the DNA matches it firmly. Expanded clones get a size class; other rows say once, few or many, or leave the size out.

>TRBV12-5|.|TRBJ1-5|.
TGTGCTAGTGGTCTGACAGAATATAGCAATCAGCCCCAGCATTTT
CASGLTEYSNQPQHF
>TRBV11-3|.|TRBJ2-7|TRBD1
TGTGCCAGCAGCGGGGGGACAGGGATCTACGAGGAGCAGTACTTC
CASSGGTGIYEEQYF
>TRBV2|.|TRBJ1-3|.
TGTGCCAGCACAATGGGGCAAGTTTCCTCTGGAAACACCATATATTTT
CASTMGQVSSGNTIYF
>TRBV6-5|once|TRBJ2-2|.
TGTGCCAGCAGTTACGCCAGGGGCCACACCGGGGAGCTGTTTTTT
CASSYARGHTGELFF
>TRBV11-3|.|TRBJ2-7|TRBD1
TGTGCCAGCAGCCGCGGACAGGGCTACGAGCAGTACTTC
CASSRGQGYEQYF
>TRBV4-3|once|TRBJ2-3|.
TGCGCCAGCAGCCAAGCTAGCCTAGCCACAGATACGCAGTATTTT
CASSQASLATDTQYF
>TRBV6-5|.|TRBJ2-5|.
TGTGCCACAAGACAGACCCTCCAAGAGACCCAGTACTTC
CATRQTLQETQYF
>TRBV5-1|.|TRBJ2-1|.
TGCGCCAGCAGCTCGGGTGACTCACCCTACAATGAGCAGTTCTTC
CASSSGDSPYNEQFF
>TRBV7-9|.|TRBJ2-3|TRBD2
TGTGCCAGCAGCCCAGGGACTAGCGGTTCCTACACAGATACGCAGTATTTT
CASSPGTSGSYTDTQYF
>TRBV7-8|.|TRBJ2-7|.
TGTGCCAGCAGCTTAAGTCGGGGAATCACCTCCTACGAGCAGTACTTC
CASSLSRGITSYEQYF
>TRBV6-2/TRBV6-3|.|TRBJ2-5|TRBD1
TGTGCCAGCAGCCGGGGACAGGTAAAGGAGACCCAGTACTTC
CASSRGQVKETQYF
>TRBV7-2|.|TRBJ1-2|.
TGTGCCAGCAGCTTAGTTTCTCGGGCGGCGGGGAGTGGCTACACCTTC
CASSLVSRAAGSGYTF
>TRBV11-2|.|TRBJ1-1|.
TGTGCCAGCAGCTTAGATTGGGTAGGGGTCTCAGCTTTCTTT
CASSLDWVGVSAFF
>TRBV6-2/TRBV6-3|.|TRBJ2-3|.
TGTGCCAGCAGTTTCGGGACACGATCAGATACGCAGTATTTT
CASSFGTRSDTQYF
>TRBV6-1|.|TRBJ1-4|TRBD1
TGTGCCAGCAGTGAAGAACCGGCGAGGGGACAGGGTTTAACTAATGAAAAACTGTTTTTT
CASSEEPARGQGLTNEKLFF
>TRBV11-2|.|TRBJ2-3|.
TGTGCCAGCAGCTCCCGGGCCGGGGGCACAGATACGCAGTATTTT
CASSSRAGGTDTQYF
>TRBV21-1|once|TRBJ1-5|.
TGTGCCAGCAGCAACCGGGACAGGGATCGGTGTACGCGGCAGCCCCAGCATTTT
CASSNRDRDRCTRQPQHF
>TRBV4-1|.|TRBJ1-5|.
TGCGCCAGCAGCCAAGAACCGGCGGGAGGCAATCAGCCCCAGCATTTT
CASSQEPAGGNQPQHF
>TRBV21-1|.|TRBJ2-3|.
TGTGCCAGCAGCAAAGCTCCCAGCGGGGGGCTCACAGATACGCAGTATTTT
CASSKAPSGGLTDTQYF
>TRBV5-4|.|TRBJ2-1|.
TGTGCCAGCAGCTTATACGGAGGTACCTACAATGAGCAGTTCTTC
CASSLYGGTYNEQFF
>TRBV7-3|.|TRBJ2-5|.
TGTGCCAGCAGCTTATGGCACGGGATTCAAGAGACCCAGTACTTC
CASSLWHGIQETQYF
>TRBV27|.|TRBJ2-2|.
TGTGCCAGCAGTTTTAGCAGCAACACCGGGGAGCTGTTTTTT
CASSFSSNTGELFF
>TRBV13|once|TRBJ2-2|TRBD1
TGTGCCAGCAGACCAACAGGGGGAGACACCGGGGAGCTGTTTTTT
CASRPTGGDTGELFF
>TRBV19|.|TRBJ2-7|TRBD1
TGTGCCAGTAGAACCACAGGGGGCGCGGAAGAGCAGTACTTC
CASRTTGGAEEQYF
>TRBV10-3|.|TRBJ1-1|.
TGTGCCATCAGTGGAGTAGGGGGAAGTGAAGCTTTCTTT
CAISGVGGSEAFF
>TRBV7-2|.|TRBJ1-1|TRBD1
TGTGCCAGCAGCTCCACAGGGGGCAGGGTGAACACTGAAGCTTTCTTT
CASSSTGGRVNTEAFF
>TRBV7-2|.|TRBJ2-3|.
TGTGCCAGCAGCCCAGGCCCCCAGGATACGCAGTATTTT
CASSPGPQDTQYF
>TRBV28|.|TRBJ2-7|TRBD2
TGTGCCAGCAGCGTCTCTTGGGGGAGGGCGGGGGACGAGCAGTACTTC
CASSVSWGRAGDEQYF
>TRBV6-1|few|TRBJ1-5|TRBD1
TGTGCCAGCAGTGAACAGGGGGCTTATAGCAATCAGCCCCAGCATTTT
CASSEQGAYSNQPQHF
>TRBV25-1|once|TRBJ1-1|.
TGTGCCAGCACCGGGGTATTCCCGAACACTGAAGCTTTCTTT
CASTGVFPNTEAFF
>TRBV6-4|few|TRBJ2-6|.
TGTGCCAGCAGTCAAGAGTTCTCTGGGGCCAACGTCCTGACTTTC
CASSQEFSGANVLTF
>TRBV11-2|.|TRBJ1-3|TRBD1
TGTGCCAGCAGCTTGGACAGGGCTGGAAACACCATATATTTT
CASSLDRAGNTIYF